These T cell receptor beta chains were read from a single sample in a study of shared clonotypes between healthy human individuals. The table came from immunoSEQ multiplex PCR; TCRdb's copy has only in-frame clones and leaves some out. The data contain approximately 1.1 million clones, around 78% of them seen just once; the ten biggest clones take up more than 0.5%. Input material: memory CD4+ T cells from PBMCs. These receptors were obtained from a man in his late teens or twenties in good health. Some clones in this sample may be carry-over from other donors' samples. The CDR3 runs from the conserved cysteine through the conserved F or W. D genes are given only for firm matches. Rows give clone size only sometimes, using once, few, many, or a class for an expanded clone.

v_gene,j_gene,abundance,d_gene,CDR3aa,CDR3nt
TRBV7-2,TRBJ1-1,.,.,CASSWVAMNTEAFF,TGTGCCAGCAGCTGGGTTGCGATGAACACTGAAGCTTTCTTT
TRBV7-9,TRBJ2-1,.,TRBD2,CASSLGGGSYSNEQFF,TGTGCCAGCAGCTTAGGGGGCGGGAGTTACTCCAATGAGCAGTTCTTC
TRBV7-2,TRBJ2-3,.,TRBD2,CASSSIGLAGHTDTQYF,TGTGCCAGCAGCTCCATTGGACTAGCGGGCCACACAGATACGCAGTATTTT
TRBV7-9,TRBJ1-4,.,TRBD1,CASSTGGQGSEKLFF,TGTGCCAGCAGCACAGGGGGACAGGGAAGTGAAAAACTGTTTTTT
TRBV29-1,TRBJ1-1,.,.,CSVVKSGNTEAFF,TGCAGCGTTGTTAAGTCCGGGAACACTGAAGCTTTCTTT
TRBV7-2,TRBJ2-1,.,TRBD2,CASSALAGGRNEQFF,TGTGCCAGCAGCGCCTTAGCGGGAGGGCGCAATGAGCAGTTCTTC
TRBV9,TRBJ2-1,.,.,CASSHPPPRLNGGDYNEQFF,TGTGCCAGCAGCCATCCCCCTCCGAGATTGAATGGGGGTGACTACAATGAGCAGTTCTTC
TRBV28,TRBJ1-1,.,.,CASVPGGLPEAFF,TGTGCCAGCGTCCCAGGTGGACTCCCTGAAGCTTTCTTT
TRBV20-1,TRBJ1-2,once,.,CSARDGTGRIF,TGCAGTGCTAGAGATGGAACAGGGAGGATCTTC
TRBV11-3,TRBJ1-1,.,.,CASKKGDAEAFF,TGTGCCAGCAAGAAGGGGGACGCTGAAGCTTTCTTT
TRBV2,TRBJ1-1,.,TRBD1,CASTGADRGPTEAFF,TGTGCCAGCACTGGAGCCGACAGGGGGCCCACTGAAGCTTTCTTT
TRBV4-1,TRBJ2-1,.,.,CASSHHPANEQFF,TGCGCCAGCAGCCACCACCCCGCAAATGAGCAGTTCTTC
TRBV18,TRBJ1-2,.,TRBD1,CASSPGQGGYGYTF,TGTGCCAGCTCACCGGGACAGGGGGGCTATGGCTACACCTTC
TRBV5-1,TRBJ1-4,.,.,CASSLGEKLFF,TGCGCCAGCAGCTTGGGCGAAAAACTGTTTTTT
TRBV29-1,TRBJ2-1,.,TRBD1,CSVVTGAWANEQFF,TGCAGCGTCGTTACAGGGGCATGGGCCAATGAGCAGTTCTTC
TRBV19,TRBJ1-1,.,.,CASSIGGWSTEAFF,TGTGCCAGTAGCATCGGGGGCTGGAGCACTGAAGCTTTCTTT
TRBV18,TRBJ2-3,.,TRBD2,CAIPGTRSTDTQYF,TGTGCCATCCCCGGGACTAGAAGCACAGATACGCAGTATTTT
TRBV30,TRBJ2-5,.,.,CAWNKISGLLYGQETQYF,TGTGCCTGGAATAAGATTAGCGGCTTACTTTACGGGCAAGAGACCCAGTACTTC
TRBV6-5,TRBJ2-7,.,.,CASSYSIGGSYEQYF,TGTGCCAGCAGTTACTCGATCGGGGGTTCCTACGAGCAGTACTTC
TRBV25-1,TRBJ1-2,.,.,CASSGPAPRNGYTF,TGTGCCAGCAGTGGACCAGCGCCGAGGAATGGCTACACCTTC
TRBV28,TRBJ1-2,few,.,CASSPSDGGYTF,TGTGCCAGCAGTCCATCGGACGGTGGCTACACCTTC